This TCR beta chain is from a study of cytomegalovirus exposure and HLA in healthy donors. The CDR3 consists of 14 residues. Per germline, CDR1 SNHLY and CDR2 FYNNEI. Deletions cut 1 base from V and 7 bases from J, with 14 bases between. Researchers ran the PCR with 60 Vbeta and 13 Jbeta primers. The method was immunoSEQ multiplex PCR; TCRdb's version includes in-frame clones alone and lacks a portion of them. The sample data list 70,000 or so clones. The TCR was taken from a boy aged 5-17 years in good health and CMV-seronegative. This chain links TRBV2 with TRBJ2-7, with a weak D call TRBD1 (5 bases). The sequencing sample was made of PBMCs. CDR3 loop: CASSEGTLKDEQYF. CDR3 bases: TGTGCCAGCAGTGAAGGGACACTCAAGGATGAGCAGTACTTC.